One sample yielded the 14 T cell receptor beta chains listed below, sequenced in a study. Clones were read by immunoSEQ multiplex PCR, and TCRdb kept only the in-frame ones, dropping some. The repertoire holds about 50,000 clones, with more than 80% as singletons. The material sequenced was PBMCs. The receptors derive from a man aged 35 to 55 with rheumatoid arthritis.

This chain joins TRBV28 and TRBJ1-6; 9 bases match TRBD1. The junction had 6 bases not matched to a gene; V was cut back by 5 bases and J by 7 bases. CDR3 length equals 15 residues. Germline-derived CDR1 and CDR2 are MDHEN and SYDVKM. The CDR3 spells CASSRPDRGNSPLHF. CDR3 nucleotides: TGTGCCAGCAGTCGCCCGGACAGGGGAAATTCACCCCTCCACTTT.

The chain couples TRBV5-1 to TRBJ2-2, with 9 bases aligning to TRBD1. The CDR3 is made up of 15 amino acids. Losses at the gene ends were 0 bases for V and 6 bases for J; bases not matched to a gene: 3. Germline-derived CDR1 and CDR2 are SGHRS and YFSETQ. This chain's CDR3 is CASSLDRGQPGELFF. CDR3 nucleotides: TGCGCCAGCAGCTTGGACAGGGGGCAACCCGGGGAGCTGTTTTTT.

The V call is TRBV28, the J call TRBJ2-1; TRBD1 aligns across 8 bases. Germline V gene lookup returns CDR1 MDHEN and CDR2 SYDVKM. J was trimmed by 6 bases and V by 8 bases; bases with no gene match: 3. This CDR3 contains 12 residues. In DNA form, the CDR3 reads TGTGCCAGCCTTGACAGGGGCAATGAGCAGTTCTTC. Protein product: CASLDRGNEQFF.

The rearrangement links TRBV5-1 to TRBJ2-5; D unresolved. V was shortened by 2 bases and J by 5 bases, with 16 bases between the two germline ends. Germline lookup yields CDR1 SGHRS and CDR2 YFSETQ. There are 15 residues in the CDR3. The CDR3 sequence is CASSFGPLDMETQYF. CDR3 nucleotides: TGCGCCAGCAGCTTCGGACCCCTGGATATGGAGACCCAGTACTTC.

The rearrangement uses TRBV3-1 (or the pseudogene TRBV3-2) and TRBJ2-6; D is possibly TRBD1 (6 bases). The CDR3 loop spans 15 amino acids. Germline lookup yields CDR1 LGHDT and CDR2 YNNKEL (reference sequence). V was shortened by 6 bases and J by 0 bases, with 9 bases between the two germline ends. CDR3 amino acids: CASRDSNSGANVLTF. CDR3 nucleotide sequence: TGTGCCAGCAGGGACAGCAACTCTGGGGCCAACGTCCTGACTTTC.

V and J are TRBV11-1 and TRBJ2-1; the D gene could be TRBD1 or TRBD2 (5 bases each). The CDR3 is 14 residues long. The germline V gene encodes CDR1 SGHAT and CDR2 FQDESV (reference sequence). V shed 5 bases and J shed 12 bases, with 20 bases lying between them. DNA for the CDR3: TGTGCCAGCAGCCCGGGACGGCGTGGTTTAATGCAGTTCTTC. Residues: CASSPGRRGLMQFF.

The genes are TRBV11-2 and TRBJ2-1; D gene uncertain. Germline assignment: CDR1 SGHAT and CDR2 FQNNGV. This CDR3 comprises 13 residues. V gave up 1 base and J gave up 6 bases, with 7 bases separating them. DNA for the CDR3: TGTGCCAGCAGCTTAGGGGCAGGCAATGAGCAGTTCTTC. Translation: CASSLGAGNEQFF.

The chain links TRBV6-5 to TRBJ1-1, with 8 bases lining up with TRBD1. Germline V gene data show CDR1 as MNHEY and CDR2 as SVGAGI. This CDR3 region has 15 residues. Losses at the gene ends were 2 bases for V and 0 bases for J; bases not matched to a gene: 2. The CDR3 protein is CASSYLTGVNTEAFF. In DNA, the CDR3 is TGTGCCAGCAGTTACCTGACAGGGGTGAACACTGAAGCTTTCTTT.

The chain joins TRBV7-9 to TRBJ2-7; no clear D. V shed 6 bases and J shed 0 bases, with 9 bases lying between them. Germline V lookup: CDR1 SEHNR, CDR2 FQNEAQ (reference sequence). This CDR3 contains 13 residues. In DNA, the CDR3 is TGTGCCAGCAGTAGTCCGGGCTCCTACGAGCAGTACTTC. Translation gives CASSSPGSYEQYF.

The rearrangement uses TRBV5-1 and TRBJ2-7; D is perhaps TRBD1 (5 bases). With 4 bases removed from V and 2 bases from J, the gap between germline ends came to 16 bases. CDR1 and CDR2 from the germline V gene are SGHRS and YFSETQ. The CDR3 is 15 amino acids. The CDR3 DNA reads TGCGCCAGCAGCCCGCGACAGCGTACACCCTACGAGCAGTACTTC. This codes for CASSPRQRTPYEQYF.

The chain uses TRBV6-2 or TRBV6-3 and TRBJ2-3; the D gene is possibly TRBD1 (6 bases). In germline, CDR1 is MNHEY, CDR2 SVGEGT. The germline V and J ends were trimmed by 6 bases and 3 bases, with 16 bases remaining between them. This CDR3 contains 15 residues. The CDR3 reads CASSPKDSETDTQYF. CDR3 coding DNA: TGTGCCAGCAGCCCCAAGGACAGTGAAACAGATACGCAGTATTTT.

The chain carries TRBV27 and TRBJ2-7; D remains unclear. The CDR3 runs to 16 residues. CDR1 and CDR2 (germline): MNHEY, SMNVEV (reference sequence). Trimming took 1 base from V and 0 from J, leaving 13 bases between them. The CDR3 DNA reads TGTGCCAGCAGTTTATTTCCGCGATCTAGCTCCTACGAGCAGTACTTC. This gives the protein CASSLFPRSSSYEQYF.

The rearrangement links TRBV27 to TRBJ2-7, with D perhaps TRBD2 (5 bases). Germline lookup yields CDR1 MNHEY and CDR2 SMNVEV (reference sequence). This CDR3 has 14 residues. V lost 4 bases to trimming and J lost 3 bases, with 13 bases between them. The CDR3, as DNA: TGTGCCAGCAGTTGGTCCGTTCGGGGCTACGAGCAGTACTTC. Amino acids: CASSWSVRGYEQYF.

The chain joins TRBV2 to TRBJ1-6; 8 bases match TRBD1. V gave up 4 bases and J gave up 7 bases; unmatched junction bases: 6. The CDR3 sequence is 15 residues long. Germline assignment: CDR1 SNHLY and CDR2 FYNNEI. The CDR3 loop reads CASSGRTGWNSPLHF. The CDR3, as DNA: TGTGCCAGCAGTGGGAGGACAGGGTGGAATTCACCCCTCCACTTT.